This entry describes one T cell receptor beta chain. Antigen: not known. Sequencing used immunoSEQ v4. Clones were read by immunoSEQ multiplex PCR, and TCRdb kept only the in-frame ones, dropping some. In the table there are some 760 clones, roughly 89% of which are singletons. The data were obtained in a study of T cells in placental villitis. Study summary: Two control placentae came from preterm deliveries yet showed no significant pathology.

Whole-study results and caveats: Compared with controls at around 0.0065, villitis of unknown etiology placentae showed median clonality roughly 0.052.

Gestational age at delivery matched roughly 10 non-villitis controls to the cases. Trimming removed 7 bases at V and 0 bases at J, with 6 bases between. Germline V gene sequence: CDR1 SNHLY, CDR2 FYNNEI. There are 12 residues in the CDR3. V and J are TRBV2 and TRBJ2-5; D ambiguous. This receptor was obtained from a human donor in good health; the placental T cells may come from both mother and fetus. The sequencing sample was made of placental tissue containing maternal and fetal cells. The CDR3 loop is CASIPDQETQYF. DNA for the CDR3: TGTGCCAGCATTCCCGACCAAGAGACCCAGTACTTC.